Presented here are 25 T cell receptor beta chains from one specimen sequenced in a study of blood T cell repertoires in COVID-19. The data were produced by immunoSEQ multiplex PCR, yet TCRdb's version contains in-frame clones alone and is incomplete. This table has some 230,000 clones, approximately 84% appearing once. The specimen was peripheral blood. The origin of the receptors is a man in his forties with acute or convalescent COVID-19.

This chain uses TRBV5-6 with TRBJ2-7; TRBD1 matches at 10 bases. V shed 0 bases and J 6 bases; nucleotides not matched to a gene: 6. Germline V gene data show CDR1 as SGHDT and CDR2 as YYEEEE. This CDR3 has 15 amino acids. CDR3 in DNA: TGTGCCAGCAGCTTGGTTGGGACAGGGGATTTCGAGCAGTACTTC. Its protein is CASSLVGTGDFEQYF. The variable domain in full, with the rest retrieved from reference TRBV5-6 and TRBJ2-7, is DAGVTQSPTHLIKTRGQQVTLRCSPKSGHDTVSWYQQALGQGPQFIFQYYEEEERQRGNFPDRFSGHQFPNYSSELNVNALLLGDSALYLCASSLVGTGDFEQYFGPGTRLTVT.

The chain joins TRBV7-8 to TRBJ1-2; TRBD1 agrees at 9 bases. V dropped 0 bases and J dropped 0; count of bases not matched to a gene: 5. From germline, CDR1 is SGHVS and CDR2 FQNEAQ. The CDR3 length is 17 residues. In nucleotides, the CDR3 is TGTGCCAGCAGCTTAGCGGACTGGACAGGGGCTAACTATGGCTACACCTTC. Amino acid sequence: CASSLADWTGANYGYTF.

The chain has TRBV9 and TRBJ2-1; TRBD1 aligns across 8 bases. This CDR3 comprises 15 residues. Germline values: CDR1 SGDLS, CDR2 YYNGEE. V lost 4 bases, J lost 3 bases, and 6 bases stayed unmatched. In DNA form, the CDR3 reads TGTGCCAGCAGCTTCCGACAGGGGAACTACAATGAGCAGTTCTTC. Its translation: CASSFRQGNYNEQFF.

V is TRBV5-4 and J is TRBJ2-3; 13 bases are shared with TRBD2. CDR1 is SGHNT, CDR2 YYREEE, per germline (reference sequence). The J segment lost 7 bases and the V segment lost 2 bases, leaving 1 base of the junction unmatched. The CDR3 sequence is 14 residues long. For the CDR3, the DNA is TGTGCCAGCAGCTTACTAGCGGGGGGGAATACGCAGTATTTT. This encodes CASSLLAGGNTQYF.

The chain uses TRBV24-1 and TRBJ2-1, with 8 nucleotides matching TRBD1. V trimming: 7 bases; J trimming: 7 bases; junction bases outside the gene matches: 5. Germline V CDR1 and CDR2: KGHDR, SFDVKD. The CDR3 contains 13 residues. This CDR3 reads CATRQGAVNEQFF. The CDR3 region has the DNA TGTGCCACCAGGCAGGGGGCGGTGAATGAGCAGTTCTTC.

The rearrangement uses TRBV7-7 and TRBJ2-1; TRBD2 agrees at 11 bases. After removal of 5 bases from V and 4 bases from J, the junction contained 7 bases not matched to a gene. Germline CDR1 and CDR2: SSHAT and FNYEAQ (reference sequence). The CDR3 runs 16 residues. The DNA of the CDR3 is TGTGCCAGCAGCCGGCGGGTAGCGGGGGGGTACAATGAGCAGTTCTTC. Its translation: CASSRRVAGGYNEQFF.

The genes are TRBV5-1 and TRBJ1-5, with 7 bases that match TRBD1. From germline, CDR1 is SGHRS and CDR2 YFSETQ. Trimming removed 0 bases from V and 4 bases from J; junction bases left unmatched: 4. The CDR3 totals 15 residues. CDR3 bases: TGCGCCAGCAGCTTGGAGGGGGCGCGGAATCAGCCCCAGCATTTT. It translates to CASSLEGARNQPQHF.

The V call is TRBV19, the J call TRBJ1-6, with 7 nucleotides matching TRBD1. Trimming removed 1 base from V and 1 base from J; junction bases left unmatched: 1. Germline lookup yields CDR1 LNHDA and CDR2 SQIVND (reference sequence). The CDR3 is made up of 16 amino acids. The CDR3 here is CASSIGGQSYNSPLHF. The CDR3 DNA follows: TGTGCCAGTAGTATAGGGGGACAGTCCTATAATTCACCCCTCCACTTT. Based on the CDR3 plus reference TRBV19 and TRBJ1-6, the full variable domain is DGGITQSPKYLFRKEGQNVTLSCEQNLNHDAMYWYRQDPGQGLRLIYYSQIVNDFQKGDIAEGYSVSREKKESFPLTVTSAQKNPTAFYLCASSIGGQSYNSPLHFGNGTRLTVT.

DNA for the CDR3: TGTGCCAGCAGTGGAGACAGGGGCTCTGAAGCTTTCTTT. Translating it yields CASSGDRGSEAFF. The J gene is TRBJ1-1, the V gene TRBV2; 8 nucleotides align to TRBD1. The CDR3 consists of 13 residues. V dropped 4 bases and J dropped 6; count of bases not matched to a gene: 4. The germline gives CDR1 SNHLY, CDR2 FYNNEI.

This clone showed up just once. The gene calls are TRBV18 and TRBJ1-1; no clear D gene. Germline assignment: CDR1 KGHSH and CDR2 LQKENI. Deletions cut 6 bases from V and 3 bases from J, with 5 bases between. The CDR3 has 11 amino acids. The CDR3 sequence is CASSPDTEAFF. The CDR3 region has the DNA TGTGCCAGCTCCCCGGACACTGAAGCTTTCTTT.

The V gene is TRBV6-5, the J gene TRBJ1-2; TRBD1 matches 8 bases. J lost 4 bases, V lost 6 bases, and 4 bases had no gene match. The germline gives CDR1 MNHEY, CDR2 SVGAGI. This CDR3 has 13 amino acids. As DNA, the CDR3 is TGTGCCAGCAGCAGGGGACAGGCCTATGGCTACACCTTC. Translation gives CASSRGQAYGYTF.

The rearrangement links TRBV4-3 to TRBJ1-1; possibly TRBD1 for D (5 bases). Germline V gene lookup returns CDR1 LGHNA and CDR2 YSLEER. The CDR3 has 15 residues. V shed 0 bases and J shed 5 bases, with 13 bases lying between them. CDR3 bases: TGCGCCAGCAGCCAAGATCAGGGATTTATGACTGAAGCTTTCTTT. Its translation: CASSQDQGFMTEAFF.

V usage is TRBV6-5 and J usage is TRBJ2-1, with D uncertain. The germline V gene has CDR1 MNHEY and CDR2 SVGAGI. The germline V and J ends were trimmed by 6 bases and 8 bases, with 8 bases remaining between them. CDR3 size: 11 residues. CDR3 sequence reads: CASSSYHEQFF. CDR3 bases: TGTGCCAGCAGCTCCTATCATGAGCAGTTCTTC.

This clone was counted a single time. V and J are TRBV5-1 and TRBJ1-1; D is ambiguous. This CDR3 contains 13 residues. V was cut by 4 bases and J by 1 base, with 8 bases left in between. Germline values: CDR1 SGHRS, CDR2 YFSETQ. CDR3 DNA sequence: TGCGCCAGCAGCCTACGCGGGAACACTGAAGCTTTCTTT. It encodes CASSLRGNTEAFF.

The rearrangement joins TRBV4-2 to TRBJ1-2; maybe TRBD1 (6 bases). This CDR3 has 11 amino acids. Germline CDR1 is LGHNA and CDR2 is YNFKEQ. The germline V and J ends were trimmed by 6 bases and 7 bases, with 9 bases remaining between them. DNA of the CDR3: TGTGCCAGCAGAGGGGGGGTTGGCTACACCTTC. Encoded protein: CASRGGVGYTF.

V gene TRBV6-2 or TRBV6-3 combines with J gene TRBJ1-5; the D gene is possibly TRBD1 (6 bases). Looked up from germline, CDR1 is MNHEY and CDR2 is SVGEGT. The CDR3 has 18 amino acids. Trimming pared 7 bases from V and 1 base from J, leaving 23 bases between. CDR3 sequence: CASTPPLGGHLSNQPQHF. CDR3 DNA sequence: TGTGCCAGCACCCCTCCTCTAGGGGGACACTTAAGCAATCAGCCCCAGCATTTT.

The J gene is TRBJ1-2, the V gene TRBV12-3 or TRBV12-4; 8 bases agree with TRBD1. The length of the CDR3 is 13 residues. The V and J ends lost 6 bases and 6 bases, in that order; junction bases with no gene match: 6. CDR3 in amino acids: CASSHTGGNGYTF. Written as DNA, the CDR3 is TGTGCCAGCAGCCATACAGGGGGTAATGGCTACACCTTC.

CDR3 in DNA: TGTGCCAGCAGTTATAGCGGGGGGGTCTACAATGAGCAGTTCTTC. Translation: CASSYSGGVYNEQFF. The chain recombines TRBV27 with TRBJ2-1; 11 nucleotides line up with TRBD2. There are 15 residues in the CDR3. After removal of 4 bases from V and 3 bases from J, the junction contained 2 bases not matched to a gene. Germline-derived CDR1 and CDR2 are MNHEY and SMNVEV (reference sequence).

The chain has TRBV6-4 and TRBJ2-5; 10 bases line up with TRBD2. CDR1 and CDR2 from the germline V gene are MRHNA and SNTAGT. The V gene end was trimmed by 5 bases and the J gene end by 2 bases; junction bases not matched to a gene: 8. The CDR3 sequence is 16 residues long. The chain's CDR3 is CASSPGASGGQETQYF. The CDR3 bases are TGTGCCAGCAGTCCGGGGGCTAGCGGGGGACAAGAGACCCAGTACTTC.

This chain uses TRBV7-7 with TRBJ1-1; 7 nucleotides line up with TRBD1. Germline-derived CDR1 and CDR2 are SSHAT and FNYEAQ (reference sequence). This CDR3 spans 16 amino acids. V trimming: 5 bases; J trimming: 2 bases; junction bases outside the gene matches: 11. In nucleotides, the CDR3 is TGTGCCAGCAGCCCGGGACAGCCACCTAGCAACACTGAAGCTTTCTTT. Its translation: CASSPGQPPSNTEAFF.

The chain's CDR3 is CASSDTRYGYTF. The CDR3 region has the DNA TGTGCCAGCAGCGACACCCGCTATGGCTACACCTTC. The gene calls are TRBV5-5 and TRBJ1-2; D call uncertain. The germline V and J ends were trimmed by 4 bases and 4 bases, with 8 bases remaining between them. Germline assignment: CDR1 SGHKS and CDR2 YYEKEE (reference sequence). The CDR3 covers 12 residues.

The genes are TRBV27 and TRBJ2-3; TRBD2 aligns across 11 bases. The CDR3 contains 14 residues. Per the germline V gene, CDR1 is MNHEY and CDR2 is SMNVEV (reference sequence). J lost 4 bases, V lost 6 bases, and 3 bases had no gene match. DNA of the CDR3: TGTGCCAGCAGGTTAGCGGGGGGGGCAGATACGCAGTATTTT. Its translation: CASRLAGGADTQYF.

Regarding this clone: This sample includes further DNA sequences coding for the same CDR3. This CDR3 reads CASSQGQGAYGYTF. The CDR3 DNA sequence: TGTGCCAGCTCCCAAGGACAGGGGGCCTATGGCTACACCTTC. The V call is TRBV18, the J call TRBJ1-2, with TRBD1 matching over 11 bases. J was trimmed by 4 bases and V by 6 bases; bases with no gene match: 4. Germline CDR1 and CDR2: KGHSH and LQKENI. This CDR3 spans 14 amino acids.

This clone was seen just once. This chain connects TRBV2 to TRBJ1-2; perhaps TRBD1 as D (6 bases). Germline CDR1 is SNHLY and CDR2 is FYNNEI. The length of the CDR3 is 14 residues. V lost 7 bases and J lost 6, with 18 bases in between. In DNA, the CDR3 is TGTGCCAGCATTGAGGGGGGGAAGGGAAATGGCTACACCTTC. It is translated as CASIEGGKGNGYTF.

J is TRBJ1-2 and V is TRBV15; D uncertain. The CDR3 length is 15 residues. With 0 bases removed from V and 5 bases from J, the gap between germline ends came to 13 bases. Germline V lookup: CDR1 LNHNV, CDR2 YYDKDF (reference sequence). CDR3 in amino acids: CATSRDHVGGYGYTF. The CDR3 DNA reads as TGTGCCACCAGCAGAGATCATGTGGGAGGGTATGGCTACACCTTC.